Given below is one TCR beta chain in context. Its binding antigen is unknown. No base quality values were provided; no much bigger clone lies one nucleotide off. Frozen genomic DNA underwent high-throughput TCRbeta CDR3 sequencing by immunoSEQ, including PCR amplification, mapping, bias correction and internal controls. As for how the authors treated the data: Productive rearrangements were retained, and unique TCRbeta sequences were defined by the CDR3 nucleotide sequence together with the V and J gene. For a sequence to be called donor-reactive, it needed a frequency of at least 0.01% and at least 5-fold expansion in CFSE-low cells compared with unstimulated pre-transplant cells. Minimum frequency thresholds were set for each subject based on the unstimulated sample with the lowest template count, ensuring at least 90% detection power. Repertoire turnover was measured by Jensen-Shannon divergence between the top 1000 TCRbeta sequences post- and pre-transplant. Changes in detection of donor-reactive sequences were assessed with two-sided Fisher's exact tests. TCRdb limited this immuneACCESS table to in-frame rearrangements with V and J called. A share of clones is missing; checked studies link under half to unresolved V genes, and the rest is unexplained. V and J calls and clone size come straight from that table; D and trimming were deduced from the DNA. The sample contains 10,000 or so clones, roughly 80% of them found a single time. The ten largest clones take up around 56% of the sample.

The data are from a study of T cell clones after liver transplantation (dated by TCRdb to the late 2010s). For context, the study as a whole: ITN030ST, the source of the samples, was a randomized trial that attempted immunosuppression withdrawal within 2 years of liver transplantation. Donor-reactive T cell clones were identified by TCRbeta sequencing following a pre-transplant mixed lymphocyte reaction and were subsequently tracked in post-transplant blood. Third party-reactive TCRbeta sequences from pre-transplant MLRs were also identified as an antigen-independent comparator for donor-reactive sequences. Of the eight recipients, a few were HCV-positive, while the remaining recipients had been transplanted for non-autoimmune, non-viral indications. Until randomization at 12-24 months post-transplant, subjects were given standard immunosuppression, with no induction therapy. Tolerance meant complete immunosuppression withdrawal for at least one year without liver enzymes rising beyond twice the upper limit of normal. Blood samples were collected pre-transplant, pre-randomization before withdrawal, and post-randomization after either full withdrawal or failed withdrawal. The study cohort included 8 liver transplant recipients, of whom 3 were classified as tolerant and 5 as non-tolerant. The paper as a whole reports these results and caveats: In two subjects, low numbers of available donor cells limited the measurable donor-reactive repertoire. A significant post-transplant decrease in circulating donor-reactive CD4 TCRbeta sequences was observed in most of the 8 subjects, irrespective of tolerance or HCV status. Since no allograft tissue specimens were available, donor-reactive T cells may have migrated into the graft instead of being deleted. The conclusions were considered preliminary, being limited by small, heterogeneous patient numbers and non-standardized post-transplant time points. A greater decline was seen for donor-reactive sequences than for third party-reactive sequences, suggesting partial antigen-specific deletion unrelated to withdrawal success. When repertoire turnover was accounted for, significantly reduced detection of donor-reactive sequences was found in 7 of 8 subjects for CD4 and in 8 of 8 subjects for CD8.

From the cysteine through the phenylalanine, the CDR3 covers 14 amino acids. Just CDR3 DNA is preserved here, 42 bases in frame from base 1. The germline V gene specifies SGHVS as CDR1 and FQNEAQ as CDR2. V drops 0 bases and J drops 4 bases, leaving 10 bases in between. Unstimulated PBMCs, after thawing, were stained for CD3, CD4 and CD8 and then FACS-sorted into CD3+CD4+ and CD3+CD8+ populations. All 8 studied subjects were randomized to immunosuppression withdrawal. The Qiagen DNeasy Blood and Tissue Kit was used for genomic DNA isolation. The TCR comes from a human patient who received a liver transplant. Following transplantation, T cells from the graft donor may be among those present. The sample here was CD8+ T cells from blood, taken at the 22-month timepoint. The receptor chain draws on TRBV7-8 and TRBJ2-7; perhaps TRBD2 is the D gene, with 6 bases matching. CDR3 protein: CASSLATDYYEQYF. Read as DNA, the sequence is TGTGCCAGCAGCTTAGCCACGGACTATTACGAGCAGTACTTC.